This T cell receptor (beta chain) was recovered during a study of cytomegalovirus exposure and HLA in healthy donors. With 60 Vbeta and 13 Jbeta primers, the PCR was carried out. The table came from immunoSEQ multiplex PCR; TCRdb's copy has only in-frame clones and leaves some out. The repertoire includes about 71,000 clones, about 70% of them detected once, and 7.6% sits in the top ten. Concerning this clone: The antigen is not known.

Germline-derived CDR1 and CDR2 are SGHRS and YFSETQ. V gave up 4 bases and J gave up 5 bases, with 12 bases separating them. This CDR3 region has 13 residues. Study-wide results and limits: Reported findings show TCR beta sequences accurately forecast HLA-A and HLA-B alleles in most subjects. It was only CMV serostatus that was available as immune exposure information. Relative to equally common others, HLA-associated TCR beta chains showed greater clonal expansion in a later analysis. TCR beta chains numbering 164 were designated cytomegalovirus-associated.

The chain couples TRBV5-1 to TRBJ2-5, with a possible D match to TRBD2 (6 bases). The TCR was taken from a man aged 40-49 years in good health and CMV-seropositive. What was sequenced was PBMCs. The CDR3 is CASSPGERETQYF. In DNA form, the CDR3 reads TGCGCCAGCAGCCCGGGGGAAAGGGAGACCCAGTACTTC.